This T cell receptor beta chain was found in a study of response to subunit inactivated influenza vaccine. TCRdb re-derived calls from the RT-PCR reads in MiXCR, one entry per CDR3 protein. The table includes more than 700,000 distinct CDR3 sequences, 21% detected once. Trimming removed 1 base from V and 2 bases from J, with 6 bases in between. The length of the CDR3 is 14 residues. Germline CDR1 reads LGHDT; CDR2 reads YNNKEL (reference sequence). The chain uses TRBV3-1 and TRBJ1-5; no clear D. The sequenced sample was PBMCs from blood, obtained about 5 days after vaccination. The clonotype was recovered from a man aged 50 to 59 who received an inactivated influenza vaccine. The CDR3 coding sequence is TGTGCCAGCAGCCAAGGACCTCGCAATCAGCCCCAGCATTTT. Protein sequence: CASSQGPRNQPQHF.